A single sample gave rise to the 7 T cell receptor beta chains below, sequenced in a study of molecular identifiers for immune sequencing clone quantification. MiXCR, run by TCRdb on the PCR reads, gives a single entry per CDR3 protein. Here the sample spans about 300,000 distinct CDR3 sequences, over 20% being singletons. The sequenced sample was naive CD8+ T cells from blood, with Jurkat cell RNA spiked in. The subset: FACS-sorted CD8+CD4-CCR7+CD45RA+ naive T cells. The receptor source for this set is a human donor in good health. Some libraries in this study had Jurkat cell RNA spiked in.

The chain joins TRBV3-1 to TRBJ2-7; the D is unclear. The CDR3 loop spans 16 amino acids. V lost 0 bases and J 2 bases, leaving 14 bases between the germline ends. The germline gives CDR1 LGHDT, CDR2 YNNKEL (reference sequence). CDR3 coding DNA: TGTGCCAGCAGCCAAGATGTGGGCCCCTTTCCCTACGAGCAGTACTTC. It encodes CASSQDVGPFPYEQYF.

This clonotype was recorded many times. V gene TRBV19 combines with J gene TRBJ2-7; D is possibly TRBD1 (6 bases). Germline CDR1 is LNHDA and CDR2 is SQIVND (reference sequence). V was trimmed by 5 bases and J by 3 bases, leaving 14 bases between them. The CDR3 is 14 residues long. CDR3 bases: TGTGCCAGTAGTCCAGGGGCCGCTCTCTACGAGCAGTACTTC. Protein: CASSPGAALYEQYF.

This clonotype was seen a few times. The chain couples TRBV28 to TRBJ2-7; D remains unclear. V was cut by 4 bases and J by 3 bases, with 13 bases left in between. CDR1 and CDR2 (germline): MDHEN, SYDVKM. The CDR3 sequence is 14 residues long. This CDR3 is CASSSFSRVYEQYF. CDR3 in DNA: TGTGCCAGCAGTTCCTTCTCGCGTGTCTACGAGCAGTACTTC.

The rearrangement joins TRBV11-2 to TRBJ2-1; 13 bases line up with TRBD2. The CDR3 contains 15 residues. Germline V gene data show CDR1 as SGHAT and CDR2 as FQNNGV. Unmatched junction bases numbered 8, after V lost 4 bases and J lost 11 bases. The DNA of the CDR3 is TGTGCCAGCAGCTCACTAGCGGGAGGGGGCGATAAGCAGTTCTTC. Protein: CASSSLAGGGDKQFF.

This clonotype turned up a few times. The rearrangement joins TRBV12-3 or TRBV12-4 to TRBJ1-5; a possible D gene is TRBD1 (6 bases). V lost 7 bases and J lost 10, with 23 bases in between. This CDR3 contains 15 residues. As DNA, the CDR3 is TGTGCCAGCACCACAATAGGACAGATACCAAGCCCCCAGCATTTT. It is translated as CASTTIGQIPSPQHF.

This clonotype was observed many times. The chain combines TRBV29-1 with TRBJ1-5; D remains unclear. The V gene's germline CDR1 is SQVTM and CDR2 ANQGSEA. V dropped 5 bases and J dropped 2 bases, with 19 bases sitting between them. This CDR3 comprises 16 residues. This CDR3 is CSVPRSRDLGNQPQHF. The CDR3 DNA reads TGCAGCGTTCCCCGATCAAGAGATTTGGGCAATCAGCCCCAGCATTTT.

The V gene is TRBV20-1, the J gene TRBJ2-1; 9 nucleotides line up with TRBD2. In germline, CDR1 is DFQATT, CDR2 SNEGSKA (reference sequence). The CDR3 consists of 16 residues. The trim removed 0 bases at V and 10 bases at J, leaving 13 bases unmatched. The CDR3 protein is CSARDIPSGIYEEQFF. Written as DNA, the CDR3 is TGCAGTGCTAGAGATATCCCTAGCGGGATCTATGAGGAGCAGTTCTTC.